The T cell receptor (beta chain) under discussion was sequenced for a study of shared clonotypes between healthy human individuals. Running of the assay took place at deep level. Assay used: immunoSEQ multiplex PCR; TCRdb lists only in-frame clones, some missing. This sample has roughly 300,000 clones, with less than 85% found just once. This CDR3 has 13 residues. Germline lookup yields CDR1 MNHEY and CDR2 SVGAGI. V trimming: 6 bases; J trimming: 2 bases; junction bases outside the gene matches: 3. The chain joins TRBV6-5 to TRBJ1-2; TRBD1 agrees at 7 bases. The sample comprised memory CD4+ T cells sorted from blood. Regarding subset: CD45RA-negative fraction. The receptor was isolated from a man aged 30 to 39 in good health. CDR3 in amino acids: CASRRQGNYGYTF. In DNA form, the CDR3 reads TGTGCCAGCAGGAGACAGGGAAACTATGGCTACACCTTC.